This T cell receptor beta chain was sequenced during a study of molecular identifiers for immune sequencing clone quantification (dated by TCRdb to about 2018). Study-wide context: For a replicate experiment, RNA from roughly 18,000 or 92,000 naive CD8 T cells was divided into five aliquots, and four of the five aliquots were sequenced. The study was a methods study using CD8 T cells to benchmark molecular-identifier clustering-based TCR repertoire sequencing (MIDCIRS) and TCR RNA copy counting.

Libraries of naive CD8 T cells were generated from roughly 20,000 to 1,000,000 sorted cells, with 10%, 30% or 50% of the purified RNA used. Naive CD8 T cells were FACS-sorted as CD8+CD4-CCR7+CD45RA+ on a BD FACSAria II into RLT Plus buffer. Roughly ten TCR copies' worth of Jurkat RNA were spiked into about 20,000-1,000,000 naive CD8 T cell samples to test detection sensitivity. Enrichment of CD8 T cells was done with RosetteSep CD8+ T Cell Enrichment Cocktail plus Ficoll-Paque, and ACK red cell lysis came afterward. The germline V gene provides CDR1 SQVTM and CDR2 ANQGSEA. The CDR3 goes from the cysteine to the phenylalanine over 12 residues. The DNA shown is the 36-base CDR3, in frame from base 1. Trimming at the junction amounts to 0 bases on V and 16 bases on J, and the germline ends lie 16 bases apart. This clonotype was counted at least ten times. It has no known antigen specificity. Base qualities are missing; no much larger clone stands one base away.

The library relied on PCR. The sequencer was a NextSeq 500. Bulk TCR libraries were generated as previously described, with the TCR primers listed in Table S5 used. The Qiagen AllPrep DNA/RNA kit was used to purify total RNA. Before analysis, reads from multiple sequencing runs of the same library were pooled. The authors' pipeline ran thus. Only reads with exact TCR constant sequence were kept, trimmed to 150 nt, and grouped by their 12-nt molecular barcodes. Reads inside each barcode group were sub-clustered using a 15% Levenshtein threshold, and a quality-weighted consensus sequence was constructed for each RNA molecule. Non-functional sequences were removed, as were lower-count sequences one edit away from another. Barcode sub-clusters with fewer than 20% of the maximum read count were removed, based on fitting two negative binomial distributions. TCRdb handled the public reads itself, with Q25 trimming in fastp and clone calling in MiXCR, and kept productive beta chains. Rows merge per CDR3 protein into single entries with the most common DNA and genes. TCRdb's processing, not the authors', yielded these V and J calls. Counted in this sample were 490,000 or so distinct CDR3 sequences; 25% of them appeared once. The leading ten clones occupy approximately 0.8% of the sample.

Here is what the overall study found, with its caveats: A single cell's worth of spiked-in Jurkat TCR RNA was reported detectable even among one million naive CD8 T cells. Without barcode sub-clustering, chimeric consensus sequences inflated TCR diversity; chimeras reached as high as 47%. In CMV-specific effector cells, over 99% of molecules were held by clones above 20 RNA copies, whereas under 1% of molecules were held by such clones in naive cells. The naive libraries included spiked-in Jurkat TCR RNA (about 11 copies' worth), and this RNA is not part of the donor repertoire. Modeling gave about 3.2 recovered TCR RNA copies per cell versus about ten by digital PCR, implying about 30% capture efficiency. The sizes of highly expanded clones could end up underestimated when identical TCR molecules share a barcode.

This TCR was recovered from a human donor in good health. Some libraries in this study had Jurkat cell RNA spiked in. Sequenced sample: naive CD8+ T cells from blood, with Jurkat cell RNA spiked in. The cell subset or site label for this specimen denotes: FACS-sorted CD8+CD4-CCR7+CD45RA+ naive T cells. This receptor chain uses TRBV29-1 and TRBJ2-1, with the D gene possibly TRBD1 or TRBD2, each one fitting 5 bases. The CDR3 is CSVEDLGDSCFF. The nucleotide sequence is TGCAGCGTTGAAGATTTGGGGGATTCGTGCTTCTTC.